This T cell receptor (beta chain) was captured in a study of cytomegalovirus exposure and HLA in healthy donors. General study findings and limits: Accurate HLA-A and HLA-B prediction from TCR beta sequences was reported for most subjects.

V shed 0 bases and J shed 7 bases, with 18 bases lying between them. Germline-derived CDR1 and CDR2 are GTSNPN and SVGIG (reference sequence). The CDR3 has 16 residues. These donors, healthy bone marrow donors, were studied. Notes on this clone: The antigen remains unidentified.

The PCR used 60 Vbeta and 13 Jbeta primers. Method: immunoSEQ multiplex PCR; TCRdb's copy keeps in-frame clones and lacks some. Seen here are some 150,000 clones, 60% to 85% observed once, and the top ten hold 3% to 4.5%. The chain combines TRBV30 with TRBJ2-2, with a weak D call TRBD2 (6 bases). Sequencing was carried out using PBMCs. The TCR comes from a man aged 25 to 40 in good health and CMV-seropositive. The CDR3 nucleotides are TGTGCCTGGAGTGTATCACGCGGGATATTTGTCGGGGAGCTGTTTTTT. Translating it yields CAWSVSRGIFVGELFF. The full variable domain, its missing parts supplied by reference TRBV30 and TRBJ2-2, is SQTIHQWPATLVQPVGSPLSLECTVEGTSNPNLYWYRQAAGRGLQLLFYSVGIGQISSEVPQNLSASRPQDRQFILSSKKLLLSDSGFYLCAWSVSRGIFVGELFFGEGSRLTVL.